A single sample is the source of the 30 T cell receptor beta chains below, sequenced in a study of human T cells and chemical hapten exposure. TCRdb reanalysed the RACE reads using MiXCR and keeps one entry per CDR3 protein. The sample shows around 120,000 distinct CDR3 sequences, around 10% of them seen only once. The time point is: patch test 1, 2 weeks after DPC sensitization. The treatment is: therapeutic diphenylcyclopropenone sensitization with weekly scalp DPC. This specimen was whole blood, taken in connection with sensitization to the hapten diphenylcyclopropenone (DPC). These receptors were obtained from a woman in her 40s with alopecia areata. Some clones in this sample may be carry-over from other donors' samples.

V is TRBV12-3 or TRBV12-4 and J is TRBJ2-3; 8 bases match TRBD2. The ends lost 6 bases at V and 5 bases at J; junction bases unmatched: 10. The CDR3 covers 15 residues. The CDR3, as DNA: TGTGCCAGCAGCCTCCGGGGGGGCGGTGGAGATACGCAGTATTTT. Protein: CASSLRGGGGDTQYF.

This clonotype was recorded once. This sequence joins TRBV12-3 or TRBV12-4 and TRBJ2-7; 9 bases fit TRBD1. The V gene end was trimmed by 6 bases and the J gene end by 0 bases; junction bases not matched to a gene: 6. The CDR3 consists of 15 residues. In DNA form, the CDR3 reads TGTGCCAGCAGACCGACAGGGGGTGCCTCCTACGAGCAGTACTTC. Protein: CASRPTGGASYEQYF.

This clonotype was recorded at least ten times. This chain joins TRBV28 and TRBJ1-5; a possible D gene is TRBD1 (6 bases). Germline loops: CDR1 MDHEN, CDR2 SYDVKM. The CDR3 is 13 residues long. Trimming shortened V by 7 bases and J by 4 bases, and 11 bases separated the two germline ends. The CDR3 region has the DNA TGTGCCAGCATCCTAAGGGGGAATCAGCCCCAGCATTTT. Its translation: CASILRGNQPQHF.

This clonotype was counted only a few times. The chain is built from TRBV9 and TRBJ2-5; weak D call: TRBD2 (5 bases). Trimming took 3 bases from V and 5 from J, leaving 11 bases between them. CDR3 length equals 13 residues. CDR1 is SGDLS and CDR2 is YYNGEE in the germline V gene. The CDR3 region is CASSARVEETQYF. CDR3 DNA sequence: TGTGCCAGCAGCGCGAGGGTGGAGGAGACCCAGTACTTC.

The rearrangement joins TRBV7-9 to TRBJ1-4, with D perhaps matching TRBD1 (5 bases). Germline V gives CDR1 SEHNR, CDR2 FQNEAQ (reference sequence). The length of the CDR3 is 14 residues. Trimming stripped 3 bases from V and 4 bases from J, with 9 bases between. CDR3 nucleotide sequence: TGTGCCAGCAGCTTTTGGGGGGGTAATGAAAAACTGTTTTTT. Translated, it gives CASSFWGGNEKLFF.

This clonotype was counted ten times or more. The chain is built from TRBV7-2 and TRBJ2-3; 9 positions agree with TRBD2. The CDR3 spans 14 residues. The germline gives CDR1 SGHTA, CDR2 FQGNSA. The trim removed 7 bases at V and 2 bases at J, leaving 4 bases unmatched. CDR3 bases: TGTGCCAGCATCGCGGGAGGGCCCACAGATACGCAGTATTTT. Encoded protein: CASIAGGPTDTQYF.

The gene calls are TRBV18 and TRBJ2-3, with D perhaps TRBD2 (6 bases). CDR1 and CDR2 from the germline V gene are KGHSH and LQKENI. CDR3 size: 16 residues. The V gene lost 2 bases and the J gene lost 2 bases, with 14 bases spanning the gap. The DNA for the CDR3 is TGTGCCAGCTCACCATCACCAACGGGAGCCACAGATACGCAGTATTTT. This translates into CASSPSPTGATDTQYF.

This clonotype was recorded at least ten times. The V gene is TRBV18, the J gene TRBJ1-5, with TRBD1 as a possible D gene (5 bases). Trimming stripped 4 bases from V and 2 bases from J, with 9 bases between. CDR1 and CDR2 from the germline V gene are KGHSH and LQKENI. CDR3 length equals 14 residues. The CDR3 loop is CASSRGTGNQPQHF. For the CDR3, the DNA is TGTGCCAGCTCACGGGGGACTGGCAATCAGCCCCAGCATTTT. The full variable domain, its missing parts supplied by reference TRBV18 and TRBJ1-5, is NAGVMQNPRHLVRRRGQEARLRCSPMKGHSHVYWYRQLPEEGLKFMVYLQKENIIDESGMPKERFSAEFPKEGPSILRIQQVVRGDSAAYFCASSRGTGNQPQHFGDGTRLSIL.

This clonotype was recorded many times. The chain employs TRBV20-1 and TRBJ1-1; D might be TRBD1 (6 bases). Germline V gene data show CDR1 as DFQATT and CDR2 as SNEGSKA (reference sequence). The CDR3 has 12 residues. Trimming removed 6 bases from V and 6 bases from J, with 14 bases in between. This chain's CDR3 is CSASPQGSEAFF. The CDR3 region has the DNA TGCAGTGCCAGCCCACAGGGCTCTGAAGCTTTCTTT.

This clonotype was seen repeatedly, ten times or more. J is TRBJ2-7 and V is TRBV12-3 or TRBV12-4; possibly TRBD1 for D (6 bases). The CDR3 extends over 14 amino acids. The V end was cut by 4 bases, the J end by 4 bases, with 14 bases between. The CDR3 reads CASSWGHLGYEQYF. DNA of the CDR3: TGTGCCAGCAGTTGGGGACACCTTGGGTACGAGCAGTACTTC.

This clonotype has just a few counts. The gene calls are TRBV12-3 or TRBV12-4 and TRBJ1-1, with TRBD1 identical over 7 bases. V shed 6 bases, J shed 7 bases, and the junction held 8 bases outside the gene matches. CDR3 length: 13 amino acids. CDR3 DNA: TGTGCCAGCAGCTCTGGACAGGCCGTTGAAGCTTTCTTT. It codes for CASSSGQAVEAFF.

This sequence joins TRBV4-3 and TRBJ2-7; 11 nucleotides agree with TRBD1. The V and J ends lost 3 bases and 2 bases, in that order; junction bases with no gene match: 3. The germline V gene encodes CDR1 LGHNA and CDR2 YSLEER. The CDR3 has 15 residues. CDR3 in amino acids: CASSHGTGGTYEQYF. The CDR3 DNA sequence: TGCGCCAGCAGCCATGGGACAGGGGGGACCTACGAGCAGTACTTC.

DNA for the CDR3: TGCGCCAGCAGCTTCGGACAGGGTAATGAAAAACTGTTTTTT. This codes for CASSFGQGNEKLFF. V gene TRBV5-1 combines with J gene TRBJ1-4; 8 nucleotides line up with TRBD1. The CDR3 runs 14 residues. The V and J ends lost 2 bases and 4 bases, in that order; junction bases with no gene match: 1. Per germline, CDR1 SGHRS and CDR2 YFSETQ.

This clonotype was counted only a few times. The rearrangement joins TRBV7-8 to TRBJ1-1; TRBD1 might be the D (6 bases). Between the trimmed V and J ends, which lost 5 bases and 0 bases, there was a span of 16 bases. The CDR3 covers 16 residues. From germline, CDR1 is SGHVS and CDR2 FQNEAQ. The CDR3 nucleotides read TGTGCCAGCAGCGGGGGGGGGCGAAACATGAACACTGAAGCTTTCTTT. This encodes CASSGGGRNMNTEAFF.

This clonotype has at least ten counts. The V call is TRBV5-4, the J call TRBJ2-1, with 9 bases fitting TRBD2. The ends lost 6 bases at V and 4 bases at J; junction bases unmatched: 11. The CDR3 spans 16 residues. The germline V gene encodes CDR1 SGHNT and CDR2 YYREEE (reference sequence). In DNA, the CDR3 is TGTGCCAGCACCCTCCCCGGGGGACTAGCTTACAATGAGCAGTTCTTC. Translated: CASTLPGGLAYNEQFF.

This clonotype was detected many times. The J gene is TRBJ2-3, the V gene TRBV12-3 or TRBV12-4, with 8 positions matching TRBD2. There are 15 residues in the CDR3. V was clipped by 2 bases and J by 1 base; unmatched bases: 2. DNA for the CDR3: TGTGCCAGCAGTTTACGTAGCGGGGGCACAGATACGCAGTATTTT. Translating it yields CASSLRSGGTDTQYF.

The DNA for the CDR3 is TGTGCCAGCAGTTTACGAGGAGGCTATGGCTACACCTTC. Amino acid sequence: CASSLRGGYGYTF. The V gene is TRBV28, the J gene TRBJ1-2; D gene uncertain. Per germline, CDR1 MDHEN and CDR2 SYDVKM. This CDR3 is 13 amino acids long. V was trimmed by 2 bases and J by 4 bases, leaving 8 bases between them.

The V call is TRBV29-1, the J call TRBJ2-2, with a possible D match to TRBD2 (5 bases). CDR1 SQVTM and CDR2 ANQGSEA come from the germline V gene. V lost 3 bases and J lost 0, with 8 bases in between. CDR3 size: 14 residues. CDR3 protein: CSVEREPNTGELFF. The CDR3 region has the DNA TGCAGCGTTGAGAGGGAGCCGAACACCGGGGAGCTGTTTTTT.

This clonotype was seen many times. The J gene is TRBJ2-7, the V gene TRBV20-1; no reliable D call. Germline-derived CDR1 and CDR2 are DFQATT and SNEGSKA (reference sequence). Between the trimmed V and J ends, which lost 0 bases and 4 bases, there was a span of 13 bases. This CDR3 has 14 amino acids. CDR3 DNA: TGCAGTGCTAGAGAGGACCTTACGCGATACGAGCAGTACTTC. Amino acids: CSAREDLTRYEQYF.

In its sample, this clonotype was seen a few times. The chain is built from TRBV20-1 and TRBJ2-4; 10 nucleotides match TRBD2. The J segment lost 2 bases and the V segment lost 6 bases, leaving 7 bases of the junction unmatched. Looked up from germline, CDR1 is DFQATT and CDR2 is SNEGSKA (reference sequence). The CDR3 totals 15 residues. The CDR3 spells CSATTSGTTKNIQYF. CDR3 DNA: TGCAGTGCGACTACTAGCGGGACGACCAAAAACATTCAGTACTTC.

J is TRBJ2-2 and V is TRBV20-1, with D unresolved. Deletions cut 0 bases from V and 5 bases from J, with 13 bases between. The CDR3 runs to 15 residues. Per germline, CDR1 DFQATT and CDR2 SNEGSKA (reference sequence). CDR3 coding DNA: TGCAGTGCTAGAGATCGAAGGACCTCAACCGGGGAGCTGTTTTTT. This translates into CSARDRRTSTGELFF.

V and J are TRBV19 and TRBJ2-1, with D possibly matching TRBD1 (6 bases). Germline CDR1 and CDR2: LNHDA and SQIVND (reference sequence). The CDR3 has 15 residues. V was shortened by 7 bases and J by 0 bases, with 13 bases between the two germline ends. As DNA, the CDR3 is TGTGCCAGTAACCCTACAGGGAGCTCCTACAATGAGCAGTTCTTC. This translates into CASNPTGSSYNEQFF.

This clonotype was found a few times. This chain joins TRBV29-1 and TRBJ1-1; 9 bases agree with TRBD1. Germline CDR1 and CDR2: SQVTM and ANQGSEA. The CDR3 consists of 14 residues. After removal of 7 bases from V and 0 bases from J, the junction contained 6 bases not matched to a gene. This CDR3 is CSGGTGNMNTEAFF. Here the CDR3 DNA reads TGCAGCGGGGGGACAGGGAACATGAACACTGAAGCTTTCTTT.

The rearrangement links TRBV25-1 to TRBJ2-1; 13 nucleotides agree with TRBD2. CDR1 is MGHDK and CDR2 is SYGVNS in the germline V gene. CDR3 length: 16 residues. The trim removed 6 bases at V and 4 bases at J, leaving 6 bases unmatched. The CDR3 DNA reads TGTGCCAGCAGCGTACTAGCGGGGGGGATTTACAATGAGCAGTTCTTC. Its protein is CASSVLAGGIYNEQFF.

This clonotype occurred a few times. The CDR3 here is CASSQARTAGTDTQYF. Here the CDR3 DNA reads TGCGCCAGCAGCCAAGCAAGGACAGCAGGCACAGATACGCAGTATTTT. The chain uses TRBV4-3 and TRBJ2-3, with D maybe TRBD1 (6 bases). This CDR3 has 16 amino acids. Germline CDR1 LGHNA, CDR2 YSLEER. V was cut by 1 base and J by 1 base, with 12 bases left in between.

This clonotype came up a few times. The DNA of the CDR3 is TGTGCCAGCAGTTTATCGGGCAGAACCAAGCAGTACTTC. This encodes CASSLSGRTKQYF. The chain joins TRBV27 to TRBJ2-7; D is unresolved. Looked up from germline, CDR1 is MNHEY and CDR2 is SMNVEV (reference sequence). The CDR3 consists of 13 residues. The V end lost 0 bases, the J end lost 8 bases, and 11 bases lay between the germline ends.

J is TRBJ2-3 and V is TRBV20-1; 9 nucleotides line up with TRBD1. The CDR3 extends over 13 amino acids. Trimming took 2 bases from V and 6 from J; bases not matched to a gene: 3. Germline V CDR1 and CDR2: DFQATT, SNEGSKA (reference sequence). The CDR3 reads CSARKDRGDTQYF. CDR3 DNA sequence: TGCAGTGCTAGAAAGGACAGGGGTGATACGCAGTATTTT.

This clonotype was seen more than once but under ten times. The chain uses TRBV7-8 and TRBJ2-5; D not resolved. The germline CDR1 and CDR2 sequences are SGHVS and FQNEAQ. The CDR3 is 20 amino acids. Between the trimmed V and J ends, which lost 5 bases and 1 base, there was a span of 29 bases. CDR3: CASSRSGRPRLLPSQETQYF. CDR3 bases: TGTGCCAGCAGCCGAAGTGGGCGGCCGCGCCTCCTGCCCTCCCAAGAGACCCAGTACTTC.

This clonotype has more than one count but fewer than ten. This chain uses TRBV6-2 or TRBV6-3 with TRBJ2-2, with D possibly matching TRBD1 (5 bases). This CDR3 has 18 amino acids. Germline V gene lookup returns CDR1 MNHEY and CDR2 SVGEGT. The V and J ends lost 2 bases and 0 bases respectively, with 16 bases between them. The CDR3 nucleotides are TGTGCCAGCAGTTACAACCCCCGACAGAATTCGAACACCGGGGAGCTGTTTTTT. Amino acids: CASSYNPRQNSNTGELFF.

The chain couples TRBV12-3 or TRBV12-4 to TRBJ2-7; D perhaps matches TRBD1 (6 bases). There are 16 residues in the CDR3. Between the trimmed V and J ends, which lost 2 bases and 7 bases, there was a span of 21 bases. The chain's CDR3 is CASSLQSGARIGEQYF. In nucleotides, the CDR3 is TGTGCCAGCAGTTTACAGTCAGGGGCGCGAATTGGAGAGCAGTACTTC.